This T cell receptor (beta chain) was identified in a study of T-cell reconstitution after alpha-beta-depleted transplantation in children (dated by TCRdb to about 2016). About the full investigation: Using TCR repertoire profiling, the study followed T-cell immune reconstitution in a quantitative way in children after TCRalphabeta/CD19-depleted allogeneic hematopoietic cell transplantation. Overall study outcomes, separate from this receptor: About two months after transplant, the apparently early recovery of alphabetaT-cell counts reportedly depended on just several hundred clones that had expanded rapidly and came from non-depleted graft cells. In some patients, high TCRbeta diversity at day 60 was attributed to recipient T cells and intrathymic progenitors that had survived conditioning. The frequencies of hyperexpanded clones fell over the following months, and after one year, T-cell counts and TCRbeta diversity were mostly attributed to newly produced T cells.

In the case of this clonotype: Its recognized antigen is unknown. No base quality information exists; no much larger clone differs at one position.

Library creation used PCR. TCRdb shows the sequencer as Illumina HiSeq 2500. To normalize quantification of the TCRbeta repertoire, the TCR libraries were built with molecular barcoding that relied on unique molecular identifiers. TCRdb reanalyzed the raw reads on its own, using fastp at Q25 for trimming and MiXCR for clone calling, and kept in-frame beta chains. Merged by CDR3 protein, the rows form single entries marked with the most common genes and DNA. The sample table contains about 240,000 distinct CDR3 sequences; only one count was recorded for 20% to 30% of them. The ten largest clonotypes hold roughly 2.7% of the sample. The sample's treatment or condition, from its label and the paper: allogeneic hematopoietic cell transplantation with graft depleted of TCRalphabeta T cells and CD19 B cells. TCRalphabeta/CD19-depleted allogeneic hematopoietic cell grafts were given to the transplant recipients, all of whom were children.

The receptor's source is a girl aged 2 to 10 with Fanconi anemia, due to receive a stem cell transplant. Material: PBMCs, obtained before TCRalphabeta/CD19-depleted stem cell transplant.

The DNA sequence is TGCAGCGTTGGAGGGACTAGCGGGAGCTCCTACGAGCAGTACTTC. It is translated as CSVGGTSGSSYEQYF. The chain couples TRBV29-1 to TRBJ2-7, with 14 bases matching TRBD2. Via the germline V gene, CDR1 is SQVTM and CDR2 ANQGSEA. For this chain, trimming is 4 bases at the V end and 0 bases at the J end, and the number of junction bases without a gene match is 2. Including the terminal cysteine and phenylalanine, the CDR3 comprises 15 residues. Only the CDR3 DNA stays, 45 bases, in frame from base 1.